The 29 T cell receptor beta chains below all came from one sample that was sequenced in a study of blood T cell repertoires in COVID-19. Assay used: immunoSEQ multiplex PCR; TCRdb lists only in-frame clones, some missing. The sample gives 25,000 to 30,000 clones, 70% to 90% of which show up once; approximately 5.9% is in the top ten. What was sequenced was peripheral blood. All receptors come from a human donor in a cohort sampled during active COVID-19.

The chain joins TRBV21-1 to TRBJ2-7; TRBD1 is taken as the D call from the table, unchecked against the DNA. TRBV21-1 corresponds to a pseudogene. This CDR3 region has 15 residues. CDR3 in amino acids: CASIYPGQGPYEQYF. In nucleotides, the CDR3 is TGTGCCAGCATTTACCCGGGACAGGGCCCCTACGAGCAGTACTTC.

This sequence joins TRBV28 and TRBJ1-6, with 10 nucleotides matching TRBD1. Losses at the gene ends were 5 bases for V and 5 bases for J; bases not matched to a gene: 3. The CDR3 loop spans 15 amino acids. CDR1 is MDHEN and CDR2 is SYDVKM in the germline V gene. The CDR3 bases are TGTGCCAGCAGTCCGGGGACAGGGGATAATTCACCCCTCCACTTT. Its protein is CASSPGTGDNSPLHF.

J is TRBJ1-3 and V is TRBV6-6, with 7 positions matching TRBD1. Germline CDR1 and CDR2: MNHNY and SVGAGI (reference sequence). CDR3 size: 13 residues. Losses at the gene ends were 5 bases for V and 11 bases for J; bases not matched to a gene: 9. DNA for the CDR3: TGTGCCAGCAGTCCCCGACAGGGTCTCTCCATATATTTT. It is translated as CASSPRQGLSIYF.

V and J are TRBV7-3 and TRBJ2-3; no firm D call. Per germline, CDR1 SGHTA and CDR2 FQGTGA. CDR3 length equals 11 residues. Trimming left V 5 bases short and J 7 bases short, with 7 bases between. This CDR3 is CASSADNTQYF. The CDR3 DNA sequence: TGTGCCAGCAGCGCCGACAATACGCAGTATTTT.

The V call is TRBV30, the J call TRBJ1-1; 7 bases are shared with TRBD1. Germline V gene lookup returns CDR1 GTSNPN and CDR2 SVGIG (reference sequence). The junction had 8 bases not matched to a gene; V was cut back by 3 bases and J by 4 bases. This CDR3 is 14 amino acids long. The CDR3 loop is CAWRGGRRATEAFF. For the CDR3, the DNA is TGTGCCTGGAGAGGGGGCCGTAGGGCCACTGAAGCTTTCTTT.

This sequence joins TRBV6-5 and TRBJ2-7, with D maybe TRBD1 (5 bases). The CDR3 extends over 13 amino acids. The germline gives CDR1 MNHEY, CDR2 SVGAGI. Deletions cut 6 bases from V and 2 bases from J, with 11 bases between. The CDR3 reads CASSLGQTYEQYF. The DNA for the CDR3 is TGTGCCAGCAGCCTGGGGCAGACCTACGAGCAGTACTTC.

The chain uses TRBV9 and TRBJ2-1; the D gene is possibly TRBD2 (6 bases). Per the germline V gene, CDR1 is SGDLS and CDR2 is YYNGEE. The CDR3 consists of 15 residues. V dropped 3 bases and J dropped 0 bases, with 10 bases sitting between them. CDR3 DNA: TGTGCCAGCAGCGCTACTAGCCTCTCCTACAATGAGCAGTTCTTC. Translating it yields CASSATSLSYNEQFF. Complete variable domain (other parts from reference TRBV9 and TRBJ2-1): DSGVTQTPKHLITATGQRVTLRCSPRSGDLSVYWYQQSLDQGLQFLIQYYNGEERAKGNILERFSAQQFPDLHSELNLSSLELGDSALYFCASSATSLSYNEQFFGPGTRLTVL.

The rearrangement uses TRBV6-2 or TRBV6-3 and TRBJ2-3; weak D call: TRBD1 (6 bases). CDR1 and CDR2 (germline): MNHEY, SVGEGT. V dropped 6 bases and J dropped 6 bases, with 13 bases sitting between them. This CDR3 comprises 13 residues. The DNA for the CDR3 is TGTGCCAGCAGCCTACCAAGGGGGGATACGCAGTATTTT. Residues: CASSLPRGDTQYF.

The V call is TRBV19, the J call TRBJ2-1, with D possibly matching TRBD1 (5 bases). Trimming stripped 7 bases from V and 6 bases from J, with 19 bases between. The CDR3 runs 15 residues. Germline V lookup: CDR1 LNHDA, CDR2 SQIVND (reference sequence). The CDR3 nucleotides are TGTGCCAGTACGCCCCTTCGTGGGGCGCCCAATGAGCAGTTCTTC. Translated, it gives CASTPLRGAPNEQFF.

The rearrangement links TRBV5-4 to TRBJ2-7, with 8 bases fitting TRBD2. V was pared by 3 bases and J by 5 bases, with 1 base of the junction left unmatched. The CDR3 covers 12 residues. The germline gives CDR1 SGHNT, CDR2 YYREEE (reference sequence). CDR3 sequence (DNA): TGTGCCAGCAGCTCGACTAGCGACGAGCAGTACTTC. The encoded protein is CASSSTSDEQYF.

CDR3 in amino acids: CASVLDRGLNQPQHF. The CDR3 DNA reads as TGCGCCAGCGTATTGGACAGGGGGTTAAATCAGCCCCAGCATTTT. The chain joins TRBV10-1 to TRBJ1-5, with TRBD1 matching 10 bases. From germline, CDR1 is WNHNN and CDR2 SYGVQD (reference sequence). The CDR3 has 15 amino acids. After removal of 8 bases from V and 4 bases from J, the junction contained 8 bases not matched to a gene.

This chain uses TRBV27 with TRBJ2-3, with 7 bases aligning to TRBD1. V lost 5 bases, J lost 4 bases, and 6 bases stayed unmatched. Germline-derived CDR1 and CDR2 are MNHEY and SMNVEV (reference sequence). CDR3 length: 14 amino acids. The CDR3: CASSPRTGADTQYF. The CDR3 coding sequence is TGTGCCAGCAGTCCCCGCACAGGGGCAGATACGCAGTATTTT.

The chain links TRBV6-6 to TRBJ2-5; TRBD2 matches 12 bases. V was clipped by 5 bases and J by 2 bases; unmatched bases: 9. CDR3 size: 17 residues. Germline V gene sequence: CDR1 MNHNY, CDR2 SVGAGI (reference sequence). The CDR3: CASSQLAGGSLQETQYF. In DNA form, the CDR3 reads TGTGCCAGCAGTCAACTAGCGGGGGGTTCATTGCAAGAGACCCAGTACTTC.

V and J are TRBV20-1 and TRBJ1-4, with D possibly TRBD1 on 6 matching bases. Trimming pared 3 bases from V and 4 bases from J, leaving 18 bases between. Germline assignment: CDR1 DFQATT and CDR2 SNEGSKA (reference sequence). This CDR3 contains 16 residues. CDR3 loop: CSASPPFDRYNEKLFF. In DNA form, the CDR3 reads TGCAGTGCTAGTCCCCCATTTGACAGGTATAATGAAAAACTGTTTTTT.

The genes are TRBV29-1 and TRBJ1-1; the match to TRBD1 covers 10 bases. This CDR3 region has 15 residues. The ends lost 2 bases at V and 2 bases at J; junction bases unmatched: 5. Germline CDR1 is SQVTM and CDR2 is ANQGSEA. For the CDR3, the DNA is TGCAGCGTTGAAAGACAGGGGGCTCGAAACACTGAAGCTTTCTTT. Its translation is CSVERQGARNTEAFF. Based on the CDR3 plus reference TRBV29-1 and TRBJ1-1, the full variable domain is SAVISQKPSRDICQRGTSLTIQCQVDSQVTMMFWYRQQPGQSLTLIATANQGSEATYESGFVIDKFPISRPNLTFSTLTVSNMSPEDSSIYLCSVERQGARNTEAFFGQGTRLTVV.

CDR3 protein: CASSPLTSGGRHNEQFF. CDR3 sequence (DNA): TGTGCCAGCAGCCCACTGACTAGCGGGGGGCGGCATAATGAGCAGTTCTTC. The chain recombines TRBV13 with TRBJ2-1, with TRBD2 matching 13 bases. Germline V gene lookup returns CDR1 PRHDT and CDR2 FYEKMQ (reference sequence). V lost 5 bases to trimming and J lost 7 bases; unmatched junction nucleotides: 11. The CDR3 has 17 residues.

The count of this clone is one. The chain employs TRBV5-5 and TRBJ2-2; TRBD2 agrees at 8 bases. The CDR3 contains 17 residues. CDR1 and CDR2 (germline): SGHKS, YYEKEE (reference sequence). V dropped 0 bases and J dropped 1; count of bases not matched to a gene: 5. The CDR3 DNA reads as TGTGCCAGCAGCTTGGAGGCACTAGCGGTGAACACCGGGGAGCTGTTTTTT. Its protein product is CASSLEALAVNTGELFF.

This clone was detected only once. This sequence joins TRBV19 and TRBJ2-7, with 7 bases that match TRBD1. CDR1 LNHDA and CDR2 SQIVND come from the germline V gene (reference sequence). V lost 3 bases to trimming and J lost 2 bases; unmatched junction nucleotides: 4. The CDR3 has 14 residues. CDR3 amino acids: CASSIWDRPYEQYF. The CDR3, as DNA: TGTGCCAGTAGTATCTGGGACAGACCCTACGAGCAGTACTTC. Full variable domain (outside the CDR3, taken from reference TRBV19 and TRBJ2-7): DGGITQSPKYLFRKEGQNVTLSCEQNLNHDAMYWYRQDPGQGLRLIYYSQIVNDFQKGDIAEGYSVSREKKESFPLTVTSAQKNPTAFYLCASSIWDRPYEQYFGPGTRLTVT.

This chain joins TRBV24-1 and TRBJ2-3, with 11 bases that match TRBD2. The germline V gene encodes CDR1 KGHDR and CDR2 SFDVKD. The CDR3 consists of 16 residues. The junction had 6 bases not matched to a gene; V was cut back by 4 bases and J by 4 bases. The CDR3 region has the DNA TGTGCCACCAGTGACCGTCCTAGCGGGGGGCCAGATACGCAGTATTTT. This encodes CATSDRPSGGPDTQYF.

The V gene is TRBV9, the J gene TRBJ2-2, with D perhaps matching TRBD1 (6 bases). CDR3 size: 13 residues. Germline V gene sequence: CDR1 SGDLS, CDR2 YYNGEE. Trimming pared 2 bases from V and 5 bases from J, leaving 7 bases between. The chain's CDR3 is CASSVTGTGELFF. CDR3 in DNA: TGTGCCAGCAGCGTCACAGGGACCGGGGAGCTGTTTTTT.

The V gene is TRBV28, the J gene TRBJ2-3, with 12 nucleotides matching TRBD2. The V gene end was trimmed by 5 bases and the J gene end by 2 bases; junction bases not matched to a gene: 5. Per the germline V gene, CDR1 is MDHEN and CDR2 is SYDVKM. The CDR3 consists of 16 residues. CDR3 nucleotides: TGTGCCAGCAGTATGCCTAGCGGGGGGGCCACAGATACGCAGTATTTT. Protein product: CASSMPSGGATDTQYF.

The rearrangement joins TRBV13 to TRBJ2-5, with 14 bases identical to TRBD2. This CDR3 is built from 17 residues. J lost 5 bases, V lost 5 bases, and 10 bases had no gene match. CDR1 and CDR2 (germline): PRHDT, FYEKMQ (reference sequence). As DNA, the CDR3 is TGTGCCAGCAGCGCCGGGACTAGCGGGGGTCTCGGCGAGACCCAGTACTTC. Protein product: CASSAGTSGGLGETQYF. The whole variable domain, remainder taken from reference TRBV13 and TRBJ2-5, is AAGVIQSPRHLIKEKRETATLKCYPIPRHDTVYWYQQGPGQDPQFLISFYEKMQSDKGSIPDRFSAQQFSDYHSELNMSSLELGDSALYFCASSAGTSGGLGETQYFGPGTRLLVL.

The gene calls are TRBV12-3 or TRBV12-4 and TRBJ2-7; no clear D gene. V was cut by 5 bases and J by 3 bases, with 11 bases left in between. This CDR3 is 13 amino acids long. The CDR3 here is CASSRTNYYEQYF. CDR3 sequence (DNA): TGTGCCAGCAGTCGCACAAATTACTACGAGCAGTACTTC.

The gene calls are TRBV11-2 and TRBJ2-3; D not certain. Germline CDR1 and CDR2: SGHAT and FQNNGV. Between the trimmed V and J ends, which lost 1 base and 7 bases, there was a span of 6 bases. There are 12 residues in the CDR3. DNA for the CDR3: TGTGCCAGCAGCTTAGGTAGCCATACGCAGTATTTT. Amino acid sequence: CASSLGSHTQYF.

This clone was found once. The chain recombines TRBV6-1 with TRBJ2-3, with D perhaps matching TRBD2 (5 bases). V lost 0 bases and J 0 bases, leaving 7 bases between the germline ends. CDR1 is MNHNS and CDR2 is SASEGT in the germline V gene. The length of the CDR3 is 15 residues. The CDR3 sequence: CASSEAGGSTDTQYF. The CDR3 DNA reads as TGTGCCAGCAGTGAAGCCGGCGGGAGCACAGATACGCAGTATTTT.

V gene TRBV6-5 combines with J gene TRBJ1-6; D unclear. Trimming shortened V by 8 bases and J by 14 bases, and 22 bases separated the two germline ends. In germline, CDR1 is MNHEY, CDR2 SVGAGI. This CDR3 spans 14 amino acids. CDR3 in DNA: TGTGCCAGCCATTCCGCGGGGATGATGAGAACCCTCCACTTT. It codes for CASHSAGMMRTLHF.

The chain employs TRBV9 and TRBJ2-7, with 14 bases matching TRBD2. Trimming took 4 bases from V and 6 from J; bases not matched to a gene: 6. Germline V lookup: CDR1 SGDLS, CDR2 YYNGEE. This CDR3 spans 15 amino acids. The CDR3 nucleotides read TGTGCCAGCAGCACAGGACTAGCGGGGGGAGGCGAGCAGTACTTC. Its translation: CASSTGLAGGGEQYF.

This clone appeared once. The genes are TRBV29-1 and TRBJ2-1, with 7 bases fitting TRBD2. V shed 6 bases, J shed 1 base, and the junction held 3 bases outside the gene matches. Germline V gives CDR1 SQVTM, CDR2 ANQGSEA. The CDR3 runs to 13 residues. The CDR3: CSVYGRSYNEQFF. CDR3 DNA sequence: TGCAGCGTATACGGGAGGTCCTACAATGAGCAGTTCTTC.

V is TRBV2 and J is TRBJ1-1; D is uncertain. Germline V lookup: CDR1 SNHLY, CDR2 FYNNEI. The CDR3 has 13 residues. Trimming stripped 5 bases from V and 0 bases from J, with 7 bases between. The CDR3 sequence is CASSSGMNTEAFF. The CDR3 DNA follows: TGTGCCAGCAGTTCGGGAATGAACACTGAAGCTTTCTTT. The full variable domain, rest sourced from reference TRBV2 and TRBJ1-1, is EPEVTQTPSHQVTQMGQEVILRCVPISNHLYFYWYRQILGQKVEFLVSFYNNEISEKSEIFDDQFSVERPDGSNFTLKIRSTKLEDSAMYFCASSSGMNTEAFFGQGTRLTVV.